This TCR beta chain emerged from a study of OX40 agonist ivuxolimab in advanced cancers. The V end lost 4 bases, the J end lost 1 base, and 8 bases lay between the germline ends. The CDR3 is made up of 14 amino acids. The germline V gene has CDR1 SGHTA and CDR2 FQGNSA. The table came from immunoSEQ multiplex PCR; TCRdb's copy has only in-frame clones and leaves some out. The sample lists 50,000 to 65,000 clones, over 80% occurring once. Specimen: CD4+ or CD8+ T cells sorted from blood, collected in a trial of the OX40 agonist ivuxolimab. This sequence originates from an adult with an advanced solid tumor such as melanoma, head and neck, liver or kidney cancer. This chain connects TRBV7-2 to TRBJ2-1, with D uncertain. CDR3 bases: TGTGCCAGCAGCTCACATGGGTCCTACAATGAGCAGTTCTTC. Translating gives CASSSHGSYNEQFF.